Below, one TCR beta chain is given with its context. Its antigen is not identified. Here immunoSEQ multiplex PCR was the method, and the copy in TCRdb shows in-frame clones only, minus some. The sample consists of approximately 260,000 clones, approximately 86% of them appearing once. The ends lost 4 bases at V and 1 base at J; junction bases unmatched: 9. The CDR3 length is 16 residues. The germline CDR1 and CDR2 sequences are SGHDN and FVKESK. This sample was taken from a study of cytomegalovirus exposure and HLA in healthy donors. Study in general: The approximately 110 validation repertoires used a platform that matched the one used for the 550 to 800 first-cohort repertoires, as a later analysis reported.

Whole-study results and caveats: The listing of roughly 160 TCR beta chains classed them as cytomegalovirus-associated. Most TCR sequences were seen very rarely across donors, but some public TCRs occurred in many. In vitro, three CMV-associated chains proved specific for CMV antigens.

V gene TRBV14 combines with J gene TRBJ1-1; 7 bases align to TRBD1. The specimen sequenced was PBMCs. The TCR sequence derives from a young woman in good health and CMV-seropositive. This CDR3 reads CASSRKQGWRNTEAFF. In DNA form, the CDR3 reads TGTGCCAGCAGCCGGAAACAGGGGTGGAGGAACACTGAAGCTTTCTTT.